This TCR beta chain derives from a study of identical twins (dated by TCRdb to 2016 to 2017). Turning to the overall study: TCR alpha and beta repertoires from monozygotic twins, unrelated adults of various ages and cord blood were deep-sequenced to test whether fetal clonotypes persist. Replicate twin experiments were performed at different times using different library preparation protocols to rule out contamination.

Taken from cysteine to phenylalanine, the CDR3 has 15 residues. Left in the record is the CDR3 DNA by itself, 45 bases read in frame from the first base. CDR1 and CDR2 are read off the germline V gene (reference sequence) as DFQATT and SNEGSKA. Ends trimmed: V by 0 bases, J by 4 bases; bases unmatched to a gene: 5. Library construction relied on 5' RACE. TCRdb shows the sequencer as Illumina HiSeq 2000. Template switching introduced a universal primer binding site; the final cDNA contained a unique molecular identifier, enabling accurate counting of TCR cDNA molecules. Specific primers in the conserved constant-segment region were used to synthesize first-strand cDNA for TCR alpha and beta chains. Each cDNA library was double barcoded, with a SMART-Mk sample barcode plus Illumina barcodes, to control for contamination. TruSeq adapter sequences along with Illumina sample barcodes were introduced in two successive PCR steps. The Illumina HiSeq platform was used with custom primers to sequence TCR alpha and beta cDNA libraries. In the original analysis: Unique molecular identifiers were extracted from raw reads with MiGEC, and CDR3 positions were determined with MiXCR. Recombination models were inferred per individual with the repgenHMM and IGoR tools using an EM algorithm. The tcR package in R was used for shared clonotype analysis, with sharing normalized by the product of cloneset sizes. To study raw recombination free of thymic and clonal selection effects, out-of-frame nonproductive sequences were analyzed. Clones were called with MiXCR by TCRdb after fastp trimmed the public reads at Q25, and only in-frame beta chains were retained. Here each entry gathers all rows of one CDR3 protein and keeps the most common genes and DNA. TCRdb assigned the V and J calls; the authors' analysis was not used. The sample table holds about 490,000 distinct CDR3 sequences, of which roughly 15% were seen once. The biggest ten clones account for roughly 0.46% of the sample.

What the authors observed across the whole study: Compared with coincidental sharing between unrelated individuals, out-of-frame TCR alpha sequences shared between twins showed an excess of sequences with low generation probability. Fewer insertions were carried by abundant cord blood beta clonotypes; a weaker similar trend was observed in young adult naive repertoires, while no such trend was observed in memory repertoires. Because the same donors could not be followed over many years, conclusions were based on cross-sectional statistical analysis. Excess twin sharing in beta out-of-frame sequences was weaker because fewer shared sequences lowered the signal-to-noise ratio. In monozygotic twins, out-of-frame TCR alpha sharing was systematically underestimated by recombination models, although the models agreed with sharing between unrelated individuals. Invariant T cells such as MAIT and iNKT could partly confound zero-insertion analyses, though diverse VJ usage argued against this for most clonotypes.

Every donor was a healthy Caucasian. The twin cohort consisted of three pairs of female monozygotic twins, all aged about 18 to 30 years. Positive isolation kits from Invitrogen were used to isolate the CD4+ and CD8+ T cell populations. In regard to this clonotype: Its binding antigen is unknown. Within one base of it there is no much larger clone, and no base qualities were kept.

This sample was also put to use in a study of yellow fever vaccine responses in identical twins. The second publication reports: According to the authors, in identical twins the way T cells responded to vaccination appeared partly convergent and partly personalized. The study precisely tracked vaccine-responding T cell clones in identical twins.

The V gene is TRBV20-1 and the J gene is TRBJ2-5; the central 10 bases match TRBD1. Sequenced: CD4+ T cells sorted from blood. This TCR was sampled from a woman aged 18-30 years in good health. The nucleotides are TGCAGTGCTAGAGATCCGGACAGGGGGGGAGAGACCCAGTACTTC. Translated, this gives CSARDPDRGGETQYF.